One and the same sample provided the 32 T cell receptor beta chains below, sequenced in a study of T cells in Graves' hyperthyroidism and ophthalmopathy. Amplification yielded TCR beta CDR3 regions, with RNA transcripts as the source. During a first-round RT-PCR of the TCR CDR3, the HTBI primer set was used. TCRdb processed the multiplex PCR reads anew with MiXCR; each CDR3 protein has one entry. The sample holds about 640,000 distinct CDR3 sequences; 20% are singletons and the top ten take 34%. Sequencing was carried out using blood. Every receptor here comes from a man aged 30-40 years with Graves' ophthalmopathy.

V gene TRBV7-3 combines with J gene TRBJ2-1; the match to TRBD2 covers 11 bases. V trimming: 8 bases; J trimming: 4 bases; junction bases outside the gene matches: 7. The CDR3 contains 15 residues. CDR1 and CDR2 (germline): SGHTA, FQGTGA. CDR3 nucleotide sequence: TGTGCCAGCGGCCGCACTAGCGGGAGATACAATGAGCAGTTCTTC. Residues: CASGRTSGRYNEQFF.

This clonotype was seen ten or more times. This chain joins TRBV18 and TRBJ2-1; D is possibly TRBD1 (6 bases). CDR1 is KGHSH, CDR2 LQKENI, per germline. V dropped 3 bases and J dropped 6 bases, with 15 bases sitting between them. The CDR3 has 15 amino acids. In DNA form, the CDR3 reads TGTGCCAGCTCACCGGGCGGACAGACGTTCAATGAGCAGTTCTTC. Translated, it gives CASSPGGQTFNEQFF.

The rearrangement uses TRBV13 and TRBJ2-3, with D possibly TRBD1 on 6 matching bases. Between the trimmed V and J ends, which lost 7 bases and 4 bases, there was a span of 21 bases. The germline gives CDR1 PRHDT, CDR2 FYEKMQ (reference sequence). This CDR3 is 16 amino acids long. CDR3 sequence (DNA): TGTGCCAGCATCGAAACAGGGAAAGGGTACGCAGATACGCAGTATTTT. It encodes CASIETGKGYADTQYF.

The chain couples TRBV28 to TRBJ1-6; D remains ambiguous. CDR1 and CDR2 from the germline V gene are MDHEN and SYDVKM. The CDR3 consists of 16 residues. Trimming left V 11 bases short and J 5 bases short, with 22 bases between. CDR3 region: CAGTPEGRSNNSPLHF. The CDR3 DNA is TGTGCCGGCACCCCCGAAGGGAGGTCGAATAATTCACCCCTCCACTTT.

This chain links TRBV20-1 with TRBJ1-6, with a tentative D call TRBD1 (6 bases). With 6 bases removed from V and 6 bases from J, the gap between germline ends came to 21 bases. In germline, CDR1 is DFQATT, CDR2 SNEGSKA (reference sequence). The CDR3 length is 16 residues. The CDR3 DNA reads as TGCAGTGCCACCCCCGGAGGGACACCGATTAATTCACCCCTCCACTTT. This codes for CSATPGGTPINSPLHF.

CDR3 sequence: CASMEGTGVNTGELFF. CDR3 coding DNA: TGTGCCAGCATGGAAGGGACAGGGGTGAACACCGGGGAGCTGTTTTTT. The chain combines TRBV6-1 with TRBJ2-2; 10 positions match TRBD1. Unmatched junction bases numbered 6, after V lost 7 bases and J lost 1 base. CDR1 and CDR2 from the germline V gene are MNHNS and SASEGT. The CDR3 is 16 amino acids.

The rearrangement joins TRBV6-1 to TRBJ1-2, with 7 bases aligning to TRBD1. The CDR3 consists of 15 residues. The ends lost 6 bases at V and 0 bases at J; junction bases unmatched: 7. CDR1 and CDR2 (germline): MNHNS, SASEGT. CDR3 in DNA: TGTGCCAGCAGGGCGAGGGACAGAACTAACTATGGCTACACCTTC. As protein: CASRARDRTNYGYTF.

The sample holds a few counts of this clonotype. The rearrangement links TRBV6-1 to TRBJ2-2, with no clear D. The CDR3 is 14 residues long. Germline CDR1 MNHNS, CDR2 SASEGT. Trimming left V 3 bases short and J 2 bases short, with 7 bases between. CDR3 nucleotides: TGTGCCAGCAGTGACAGCCTTAACACCGGGGAGCTGTTTTTT. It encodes CASSDSLNTGELFF.

CDR3 in DNA: TGTGCCACCCGACAGGCGATGAACACTGAAGCTTTCTTT. Protein product: CATRQAMNTEAFF. The rearrangement uses TRBV19 and TRBJ1-1, with D maybe TRBD1 (6 bases). V shed 10 bases and J shed 0 bases, with 12 bases lying between them. CDR1 and CDR2 from the germline V gene are LNHDA and SQIVND (reference sequence). CDR3 length equals 13 residues.

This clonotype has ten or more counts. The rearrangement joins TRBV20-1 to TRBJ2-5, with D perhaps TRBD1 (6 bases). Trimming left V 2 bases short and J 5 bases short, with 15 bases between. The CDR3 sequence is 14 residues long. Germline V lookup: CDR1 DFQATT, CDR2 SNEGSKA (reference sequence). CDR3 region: CSARPLTGPETQYF. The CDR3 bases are TGCAGTGCTAGACCGTTAACAGGGCCGGAGACCCAGTACTTC.

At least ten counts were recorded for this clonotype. The CDR3 sequence is CASSRSGGGYGYTF. The CDR3 bases are TGTGCCAGCAGCCGCAGCGGGGGGGGCTATGGCTACACCTTC. The rearrangement links TRBV3-1 to TRBJ1-2, with D possibly matching TRBD1 (5 bases). Per germline, CDR1 LGHDT and CDR2 YNNKEL (reference sequence). V dropped 4 bases and J dropped 4 bases, with 13 bases sitting between them. CDR3 size: 14 residues.

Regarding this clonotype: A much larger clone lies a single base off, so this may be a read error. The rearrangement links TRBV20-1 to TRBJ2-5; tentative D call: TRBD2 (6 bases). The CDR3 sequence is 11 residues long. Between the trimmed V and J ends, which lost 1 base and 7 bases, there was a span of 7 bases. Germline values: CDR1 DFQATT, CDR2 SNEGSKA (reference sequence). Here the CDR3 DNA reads TGCAGTGCTAGAGGGGGAGGGACCCAGTACTTC. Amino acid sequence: CSARGGGTQYF.

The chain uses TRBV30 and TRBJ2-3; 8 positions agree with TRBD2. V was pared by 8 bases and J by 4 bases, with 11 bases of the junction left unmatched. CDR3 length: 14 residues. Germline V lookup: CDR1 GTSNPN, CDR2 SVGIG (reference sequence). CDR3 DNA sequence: TGTGCCCGGAAGGGAGCGGGAGAAGCAGATACGCAGTATTTT. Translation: CARKGAGEADTQYF. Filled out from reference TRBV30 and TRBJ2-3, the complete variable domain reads SQTIHQWPATLVQPVGSPLSLECTVEGTSNPNLYWYRQAAGRGLQLLFYSVGIGQISSEVPQNLSASRPQDRQFILSSKKLLLSDSGFYLCARKGAGEADTQYFGPGTRLTVL.

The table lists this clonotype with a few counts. The CDR3 bases are TGTGCCAGCACTCAAGGTGGGGCGCAGTATTTT. Protein: CASTQGGAQYF. The V gene is TRBV27, the J gene TRBJ2-3, with unresolved D. Trimming took off 7 bases at V and 10 bases at J, with 12 bases between the two ends. Looked up from germline, CDR1 is MNHEY and CDR2 is SMNVEV (reference sequence). This CDR3 has 11 residues.

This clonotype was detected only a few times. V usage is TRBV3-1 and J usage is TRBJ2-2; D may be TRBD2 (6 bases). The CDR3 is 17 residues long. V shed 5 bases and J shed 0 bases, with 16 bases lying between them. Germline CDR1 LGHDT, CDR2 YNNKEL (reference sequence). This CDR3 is CASSSSRRGANTGELFF. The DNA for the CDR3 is TGTGCCAGCAGCTCATCGAGGAGGGGCGCGAACACCGGGGAGCTGTTTTTT.

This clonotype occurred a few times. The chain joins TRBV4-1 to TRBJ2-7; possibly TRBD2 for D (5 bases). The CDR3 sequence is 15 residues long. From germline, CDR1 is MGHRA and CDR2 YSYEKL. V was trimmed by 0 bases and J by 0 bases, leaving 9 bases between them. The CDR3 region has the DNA TGCGCCAGCAGCCAAGATTGGACTGGCTCCTACGAGCAGTACTTC. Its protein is CASSQDWTGSYEQYF.

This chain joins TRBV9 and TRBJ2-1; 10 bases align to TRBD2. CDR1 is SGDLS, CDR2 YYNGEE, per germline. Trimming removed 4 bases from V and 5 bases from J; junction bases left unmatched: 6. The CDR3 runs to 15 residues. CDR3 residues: CASSLAGVGNNEQFF. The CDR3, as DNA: TGTGCCAGCAGCCTAGCGGGAGTGGGGAACAATGAGCAGTTCTTC.

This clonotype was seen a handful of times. In nucleotides, the CDR3 is TGTGCCAGCAGCTCCCCAACGGGACAGGGGGTTGCAACTAATGAAAAACTGTTTTTT. Translating gives CASSSPTGQGVATNEKLFF. The V gene is TRBV7-9, the J gene TRBJ1-4, with 11 bases lining up with TRBD1. Germline V gives CDR1 SEHNR, CDR2 FQNEAQ (reference sequence). V shed 4 bases and J 0 bases; nucleotides not matched to a gene: 10. CDR3 length: 19 amino acids.

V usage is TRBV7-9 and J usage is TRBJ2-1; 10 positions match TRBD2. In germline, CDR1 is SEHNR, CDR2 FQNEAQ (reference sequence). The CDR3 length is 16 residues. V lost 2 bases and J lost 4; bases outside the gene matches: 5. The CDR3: CASSLLASGSYNEQFF. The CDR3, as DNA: TGTGCCAGCAGCTTACTAGCTAGCGGGAGTTACAATGAGCAGTTCTTC. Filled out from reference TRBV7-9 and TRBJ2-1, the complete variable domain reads DTGVSQNPRHKITKRGQNVTFRCDPISEHNRLYWYRQTLGQGPEFLTYFQNEAQLEKSRLLSDRFSAERPKGSFSTLEIQRTEQGDSAMYLCASSLLASGSYNEQFFGPGTRLTVL.

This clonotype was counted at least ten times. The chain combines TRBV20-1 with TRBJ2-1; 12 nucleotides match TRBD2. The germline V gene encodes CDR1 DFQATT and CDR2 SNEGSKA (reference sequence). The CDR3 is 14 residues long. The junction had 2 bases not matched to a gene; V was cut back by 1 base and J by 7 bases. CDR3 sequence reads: CSARGTSGVNEQFF. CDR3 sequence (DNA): TGCAGTGCTAGAGGGACTAGCGGGGTAAATGAGCAGTTCTTC.

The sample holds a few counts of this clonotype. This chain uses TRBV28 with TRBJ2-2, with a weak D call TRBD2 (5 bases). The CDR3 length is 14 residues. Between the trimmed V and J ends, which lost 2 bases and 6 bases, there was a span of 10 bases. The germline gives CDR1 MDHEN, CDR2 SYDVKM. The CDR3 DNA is TGTGCCAGCAGTTTACGGACTGGCGCCGGGGAGCTGTTTTTT. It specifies CASSLRTGAGELFF. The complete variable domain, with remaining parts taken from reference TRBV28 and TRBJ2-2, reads DVKVTQSSRYLVKRTGEKVFLECVQDMDHENMFWYRQDPGLGLRLIYFSYDVKMKEKGDIPEGYSVSREKKERFSLILESASTNQTSMYLCASSLRTGAGELFFGEGSRLTVL.

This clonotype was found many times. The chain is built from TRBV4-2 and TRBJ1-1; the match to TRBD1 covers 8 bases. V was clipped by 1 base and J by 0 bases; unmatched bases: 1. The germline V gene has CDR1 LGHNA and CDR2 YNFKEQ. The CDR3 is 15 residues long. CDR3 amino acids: CASSQGTGMNTEAFF. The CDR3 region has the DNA TGTGCCAGCAGCCAAGGGACAGGGATGAACACTGAAGCTTTCTTT.

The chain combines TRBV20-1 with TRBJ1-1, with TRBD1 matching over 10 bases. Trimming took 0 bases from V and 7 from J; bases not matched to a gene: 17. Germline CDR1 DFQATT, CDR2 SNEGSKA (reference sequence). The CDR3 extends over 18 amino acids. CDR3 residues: CSARDIVPGTGDHNEAFF. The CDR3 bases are TGCAGTGCTAGAGATATAGTCCCCGGGACAGGGGATCATAATGAAGCTTTCTTT.

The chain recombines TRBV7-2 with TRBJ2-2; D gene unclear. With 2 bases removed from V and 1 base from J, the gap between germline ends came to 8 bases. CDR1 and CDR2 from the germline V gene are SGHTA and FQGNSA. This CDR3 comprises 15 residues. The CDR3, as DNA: TGTGCCAGCAGCTTAAATCCGGGGAACACCGGGGAGCTGTTTTTT. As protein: CASSLNPGNTGELFF.

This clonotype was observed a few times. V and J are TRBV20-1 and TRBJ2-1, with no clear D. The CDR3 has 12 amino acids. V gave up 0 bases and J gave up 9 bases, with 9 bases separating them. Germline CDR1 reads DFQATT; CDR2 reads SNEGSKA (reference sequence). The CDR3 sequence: CSARDHRSEQFF. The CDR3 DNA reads TGCAGTGCTAGAGATCACCGGAGTGAGCAGTTCTTC.

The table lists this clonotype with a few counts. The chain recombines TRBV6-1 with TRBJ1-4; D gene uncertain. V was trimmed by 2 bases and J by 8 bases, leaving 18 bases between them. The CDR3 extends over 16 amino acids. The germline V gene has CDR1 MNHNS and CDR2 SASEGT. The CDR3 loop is CASSEPEGAISEKLFF. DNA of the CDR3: TGTGCCAGCAGTGAACCGGAGGGTGCGATTTCGGAAAAACTGTTTTTT.

The CDR3 coding sequence is TGTGCCAGCAGTGAATATGATCCTATAAAAGCTTTCTTT. It translates to CASSEYDPIKAFF. The chain employs TRBV25-1 and TRBJ1-1; D call uncertain. The CDR3 extends over 13 amino acids. V was trimmed by 0 bases and J by 9 bases, leaving 11 bases between them. Germline loops: CDR1 MGHDK, CDR2 SYGVNS.

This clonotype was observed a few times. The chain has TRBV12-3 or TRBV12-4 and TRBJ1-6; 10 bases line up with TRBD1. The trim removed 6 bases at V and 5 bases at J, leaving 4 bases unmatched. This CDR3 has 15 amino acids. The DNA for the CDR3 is TGTGCCAGCAGGACAGGGGGCGGAGATAATTCACCCCTCCACTTT. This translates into CASRTGGGDNSPLHF.

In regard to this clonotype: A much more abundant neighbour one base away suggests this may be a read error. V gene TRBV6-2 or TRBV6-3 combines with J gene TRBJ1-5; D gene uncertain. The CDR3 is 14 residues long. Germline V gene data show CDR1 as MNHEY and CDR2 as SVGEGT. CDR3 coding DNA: TGTGCCAGCAGTGAGAACAGTAGCAATCAGCCCCGGCATTTT. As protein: CASSENSSNQPRHF.

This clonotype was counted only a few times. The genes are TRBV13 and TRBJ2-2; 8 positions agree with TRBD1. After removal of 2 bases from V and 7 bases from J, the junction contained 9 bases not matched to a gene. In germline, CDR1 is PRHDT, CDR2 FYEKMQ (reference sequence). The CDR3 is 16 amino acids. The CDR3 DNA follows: TGTGCCAGCAGCTTATTTGTACAGGGGGGCCTCGGGGAGCTGTTTTTT. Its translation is CASSLFVQGGLGELFF. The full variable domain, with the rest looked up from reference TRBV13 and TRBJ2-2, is AAGVIQSPRHLIKEKRETATLKCYPIPRHDTVYWYQQGPGQDPQFLISFYEKMQSDKGSIPDRFSAQQFSDYHSELNMSSLELGDSALYFCASSLFVQGGLGELFFGEGSRLTVL.

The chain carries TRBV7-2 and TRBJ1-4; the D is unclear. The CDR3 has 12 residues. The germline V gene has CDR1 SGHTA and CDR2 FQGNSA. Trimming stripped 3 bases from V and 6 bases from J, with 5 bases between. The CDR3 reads CASSFRDEKLFF. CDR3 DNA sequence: TGTGCCAGCAGCTTCCGGGATGAAAAACTGTTTTTT.

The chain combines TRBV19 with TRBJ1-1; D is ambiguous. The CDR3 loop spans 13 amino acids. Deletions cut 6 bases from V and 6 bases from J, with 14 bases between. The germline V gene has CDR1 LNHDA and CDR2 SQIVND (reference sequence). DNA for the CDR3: TGTGCCAGTAGCTATTCGTTAAGTTCTGAAGCTTTCTTT. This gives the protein CASSYSLSSEAFF. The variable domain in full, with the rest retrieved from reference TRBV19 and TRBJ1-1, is DGGITQSPKYLFRKEGQNVTLSCEQNLNHDAMYWYRQDPGQGLRLIYYSQIVNDFQKGDIAEGYSVSREKKESFPLTVTSAQKNPTAFYLCASSYSLSSEAFFGQGTRLTVV.